Listed here are 5 T cell receptor beta chains from one sample, sequenced in a study of siplizumab effects on memory and regulatory T cells. Clones were read by immunoSEQ multiplex PCR, and TCRdb kept only the in-frame ones, dropping some. The sample holds some 100,000 clones, about 91% seen once. The specimen was CD4+ T cells sorted from blood. Every receptor here comes from a human donor in good health. Some clones in this sample may be carry-over from other donors' samples.

There are a few counts of this clone. This chain joins TRBV10-3 and TRBJ1-1, with D perhaps TRBD1 (6 bases). CDR3 size: 13 residues. Germline assignment: CDR1 ENHRY and CDR2 SYGVKD. Trimming took off 4 bases at V and 2 bases at J, with 8 bases between the two ends. The CDR3 reads CAISAGGNTEAFF. For the CDR3, the DNA is TGTGCCATCAGTGCGGGGGGCAACACTGAAGCTTTCTTT.

CDR3 DNA sequence: TGCGCCAGCAGCTTGGGGTCGGGAGGGGACGAGCAGTACTTC. This sequence encodes CASSLGSGGDEQYF. V and J are TRBV5-1 and TRBJ2-7; 8 bases are shared with TRBD2. The germline V gene has CDR1 SGHRS and CDR2 YFSETQ. V lost 0 bases, J lost 5 bases, and 4 bases stayed unmatched. The CDR3 is 14 residues long.

The chain couples TRBV5-6 to TRBJ2-7, with 9 bases that match TRBD1. Germline CDR1 and CDR2: SGHDT and YYEEEE. Trimming removed 4 bases from V and 5 bases from J; junction bases left unmatched: 10. The CDR3 covers 15 residues. The CDR3 spells CASSPPGQGSNEQYF. CDR3 nucleotide sequence: TGTGCCAGCAGCCCTCCGGGACAGGGTTCCAACGAGCAGTACTTC. The variable domain in full, completed from reference TRBV5-6 and TRBJ2-7, reads DAGVTQSPTHLIKTRGQQVTLRCSPKSGHDTVSWYQQALGQGPQFIFQYYEEEERQRGNFPDRFSGHQFPNYSSELNVNALLLGDSALYLCASSPPGQGSNEQYFGPGTRLTVT.

The J gene is TRBJ2-7, the V gene TRBV6-1, with 11 bases identical to TRBD2. J gave up 6 bases and V 4 bases, and 11 bases lay outside the gene matches. The CDR3 consists of 16 residues. CDR1 MNHNS and CDR2 SASEGT come from the germline V gene. CDR3 bases: TGTGCCAGCAGTGGGACTAGCGGGCGCCTCGGGGGCGAGCAGTACTTC. Translation: CASSGTSGRLGGEQYF.

V gene TRBV28 combines with J gene TRBJ1-1; possible D gene TRBD1, 5 bases. Germline CDR1 MDHEN, CDR2 SYDVKM. The V end was cut by 7 bases, the J end by 2 bases, with 11 bases between. This CDR3 is 13 amino acids long. DNA of the CDR3: TGTGCCAGCAAGGGCAGGGTAAACACTGAAGCTTTCTTT. As protein: CASKGRVNTEAFF.